This passage covers 18 T cell receptor beta chains from one sample sequenced in a study of T cells in localized non-small cell lung cancer (dated by TCRdb to the early 2020s). Libraries were built with the immunoSEQ multiplex PCR assay. TCRdb limited this immuneACCESS table to in-frame rearrangements with V and J called. A share of clones is missing; checked studies link under half to unresolved V genes, and the rest is unexplained. Counted in this sample were a few thousand clones; about 85% of them appeared once. The ten largest clonotypes hold around 7.8% of the sample. Sample: PBMCs, taken before any cancer treatment. These receptors originate from a woman aged 35 to 75 with stage II lung adenocarcinoma.

J is TRBJ2-6 and V is TRBV5-5, with D possibly being TRBD2 (5 bases). The CDR3 loop spans 17 amino acids. V was trimmed by 0 bases and J by 0 bases, leaving 10 bases between them. CDR1 and CDR2 (germline): SGHKS, YYEKEE (reference sequence). CDR3 bases: TGTGCCAGCAGCTTGGCTGGGGAGTACTCTGGGGCCAACGTCCTGACTTTC. As protein: CASSLAGEYSGANVLTF.

The V call is TRBV28, the J call TRBJ2-1; the D gene is possibly TRBD1 (5 bases). CDR1 is MDHEN, CDR2 SYDVKM, per germline. V lost 8 bases to trimming and J lost 0 bases, with 11 bases between them. This CDR3 has 14 residues. The CDR3 here is CASYRQSSYNEQFF. In DNA, the CDR3 is TGTGCCAGCTATAGACAGAGCTCCTACAATGAGCAGTTCTTC.

The gene calls are TRBV29-1 and TRBJ2-1; 10 bases match TRBD1. Germline V gives CDR1 SQVTM, CDR2 ANQGSEA. The V segment lost 5 bases and the J segment 4 bases; nucleotides outside the gene matches: 2. The CDR3 is made up of 13 amino acids. The CDR3 DNA follows: TGCAGCGTTAGGACAGGGGGTTACAATGAGCAGTTCTTC. Its translation is CSVRTGGYNEQFF.

This chain links TRBV28 with TRBJ1-4; a weak D match, TRBD1 (6 bases). The CDR3 sequence is 15 residues long. Trimming took off 3 bases at V and 9 bases at J, with 17 bases between the two ends. CDR1 is MDHEN and CDR2 is SYDVKM in the germline V gene. CDR3 in DNA: TGTGCCAGCAGTTTCGTCAGGGGACAAACGCAAAAACTGTTTTTT. It specifies CASSFVRGQTQKLFF.

This clone was detected a few times. The CDR3 region has the DNA TGTGCCAGTAGTATAGGGCGGGGGGAGAGGACTGAAGCTTTCTTT. This codes for CASSIGRGERTEAFF. V is TRBV19 and J is TRBJ1-1; D possibly corresponds to TRBD1 (5 bases). The V end was cut by 1 base, the J end by 5 bases, with 14 bases between. Germline lookup yields CDR1 LNHDA and CDR2 SQIVND (reference sequence). There are 15 residues in the CDR3.

Judged by abundance, this clone is large. V is TRBV19 and J is TRBJ1-1, with D tentatively TRBD1 (5 bases). The germline V and J ends were trimmed by 5 bases and 0 bases, with 10 bases remaining between them. The CDR3 spans 14 residues. CDR1 LNHDA and CDR2 SQIVND come from the germline V gene (reference sequence). The CDR3, as DNA: TGTGCCAGTAGTTGGGGACGGATGAACACTGAAGCTTTCTTT. Translation gives CASSWGRMNTEAFF.

V is TRBV7-2 and J is TRBJ1-5, with 7 bases matching TRBD1. The CDR3 consists of 11 residues. V lost 5 bases and J lost 9; bases outside the gene matches: 1. Germline values: CDR1 SGHTA, CDR2 FQGNSA. The CDR3 nucleotides read TGTGCCAGCAGCCAGGGGGGGCCCCAGCATTTT. Its translation is CASSQGGPQHF.

The CDR3 nucleotides read TGCGCCAGCAGCTTGGCCTGGACGGAGGCAACTAATGAAAAACTGTTTTTT. It yields the protein CASSLAWTEATNEKLFF. The V gene is TRBV5-1, the J gene TRBJ1-4; D is uncertain. Trimming stripped 0 bases from V and 0 bases from J, with 12 bases between. CDR1 and CDR2 (germline): SGHRS, YFSETQ. The CDR3 length is 17 residues.

CDR3 region: CASSRPDRGFYGYTF. CDR3 DNA sequence: TGCGCCAGCAGCCGGCCAGACAGGGGTTTCTATGGCTACACCTTC. The chain carries TRBV4-1 and TRBJ1-2, with 8 bases aligning to TRBD1. CDR1 and CDR2 (germline): MGHRA, YSYEKL. The trim removed 4 bases at V and 4 bases at J, leaving 8 bases unmatched. The CDR3 has 15 residues.

The chain is built from TRBV6-1 and TRBJ2-7; 12 nucleotides match TRBD2. This CDR3 is 15 amino acids long. With 3 bases clipped from V and 1 base from J, the junction kept 1 base outside the gene matches. The germline CDR1 and CDR2 sequences are MNHNS and SASEGT. The CDR3 DNA reads TGTGCCAGCAGTGAGACTAGCGGGGGATCCTACGAGCAGTACTTC. This translates into CASSETSGGSYEQYF.

The rearrangement links TRBV2 to TRBJ2-3; D may correspond to TRBD1 or TRBD2 (5 bases each). CDR1 is SNHLY, CDR2 FYNNEI, per germline. Trimming shortened V by 6 bases and J by 4 bases, and 20 bases separated the two germline ends. CDR3 length: 16 amino acids. The CDR3 protein is CASRASRTSGPDTQYF. As DNA, the CDR3 is TGTGCCAGCAGAGCGTCCCGAACCTCGGGGCCAGATACGCAGTATTTT. The full variable domain, with the rest looked up from reference TRBV2 and TRBJ2-3, is EPEVTQTPSHQVTQMGQEVILRCVPISNHLYFYWYRQILGQKVEFLVSFYNNEISEKSEIFDDQFSVERPDGSNFTLKIRSTKLEDSAMYFCASRASRTSGPDTQYFGPGTRLTVL.

V is TRBV30 and J is TRBJ2-7; no clear D. This CDR3 comprises 13 residues. V was pared by 0 bases and J by 3 bases, with 9 bases between. Germline V gene data show CDR1 as GTSNPN and CDR2 as SVGIG (reference sequence). CDR3 sequence reads: CAWSVGTLYEQYF. DNA of the CDR3: TGTGCCTGGAGTGTTGGTACCCTCTACGAGCAGTACTTC.

The chain recombines TRBV6-6 with TRBJ2-3; D assignment may be TRBD1 or TRBD2 (5 bases each). V gave up 7 bases and J gave up 7 bases, with 21 bases separating them. Germline V gene data show CDR1 as MNHNY and CDR2 as SVGAGI (reference sequence). The CDR3 sequence is 15 residues long. The chain's CDR3 is CASISWGRGKNTQYF. In nucleotides, the CDR3 is TGTGCCAGCATCTCGTGGGGACGGGGTAAAAATACGCAGTATTTT.

This chain links TRBV2 with TRBJ2-5; tentatively, D is TRBD1 (9 bases). The germline V and J ends were trimmed by 4 bases and 5 bases, with 32 bases remaining between them. The CDR3 totals 20 residues. The germline V gene encodes CDR1 SNHLY and CDR2 FYNNEI. The CDR3 here is CASSVPGQGSGGPRPETQYF. The CDR3 DNA reads as TGTGCCAGCAGTGTACCGGGACAGGGATCGGGGGGGCCCCGGCCTGAGACCCAGTACTTC.

The chain carries TRBV19 and TRBJ2-1; D unresolved. Trimming left V 3 bases short and J 0 bases short, with 9 bases between. Germline V gene lookup returns CDR1 LNHDA and CDR2 SQIVND (reference sequence). The CDR3 totals 15 residues. DNA for the CDR3: TGTGCCAGTAGTATTAAAGGAGCCTCCTACAATGAGCAGTTCTTC. Residues: CASSIKGASYNEQFF.

The gene calls are TRBV29-1 and TRBJ2-7; TRBD1 aligns across 7 bases. The CDR3 has 15 amino acids. The V and J ends lost 1 base and 3 bases, in that order; junction bases with no gene match: 9. The germline CDR1 and CDR2 sequences are SQVTM and ANQGSEA. Written as DNA, the CDR3 is TGCAGCGTTGAAGGTCGGACAGGCCATTTCTACGAGCAGTACTTC. As protein: CSVEGRTGHFYEQYF.

The V call is TRBV10-3, the J call TRBJ2-2, with TRBD2 identical over 8 bases. The CDR3 totals 14 residues. J gave up 3 bases and V 3 bases, and 0 bases lay outside the gene matches. The germline CDR1 and CDR2 sequences are ENHRY and SYGVKD. CDR3 region: CAISDGGDTGELFF. CDR3 DNA sequence: TGTGCCATCAGTGACGGGGGGGACACCGGGGAGCTGTTTTTT.

This chain joins TRBV10-1 and TRBJ2-3; possible D gene TRBD1, 5 bases. Germline V gives CDR1 WNHNN, CDR2 SYGVQD (reference sequence). Trimming removed 2 bases at V and 5 bases at J, with 5 bases between. CDR3 length: 12 residues. The chain's CDR3 is CASSERGDTQYF. The DNA of the CDR3 is TGCGCCAGCAGTGAGAGGGGAGATACGCAGTATTTT.